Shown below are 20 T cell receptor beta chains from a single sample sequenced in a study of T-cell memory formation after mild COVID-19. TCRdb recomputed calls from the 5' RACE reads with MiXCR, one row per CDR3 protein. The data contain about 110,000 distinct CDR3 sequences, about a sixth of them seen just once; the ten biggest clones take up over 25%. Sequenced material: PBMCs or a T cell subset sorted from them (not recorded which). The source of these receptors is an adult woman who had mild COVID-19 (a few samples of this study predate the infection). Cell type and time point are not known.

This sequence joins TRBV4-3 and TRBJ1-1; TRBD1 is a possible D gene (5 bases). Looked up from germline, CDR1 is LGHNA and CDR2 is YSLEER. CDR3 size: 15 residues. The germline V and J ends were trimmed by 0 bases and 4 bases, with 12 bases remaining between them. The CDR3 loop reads CASSQDSGQGTEAFF. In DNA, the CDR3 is TGCGCCAGCAGCCAAGATAGTGGCCAGGGCACTGAAGCTTTCTTT.

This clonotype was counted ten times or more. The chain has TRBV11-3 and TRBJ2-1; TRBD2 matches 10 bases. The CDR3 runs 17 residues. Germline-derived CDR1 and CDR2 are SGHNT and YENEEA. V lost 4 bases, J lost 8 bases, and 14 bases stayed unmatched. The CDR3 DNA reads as TGTGCCAGCAGCTCTAGGGTATTAGCGGGAGGAGGTCATGAGCAGTTCTTC. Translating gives CASSSRVLAGGGHEQFF.

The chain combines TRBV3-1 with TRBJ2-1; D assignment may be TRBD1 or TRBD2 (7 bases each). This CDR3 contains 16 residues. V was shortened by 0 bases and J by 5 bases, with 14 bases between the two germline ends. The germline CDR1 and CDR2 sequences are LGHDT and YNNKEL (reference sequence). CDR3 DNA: TGTGCCAGCAGCCAAGATTGGGCAGGGGGGGACAATGAGCAGTTCTTC. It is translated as CASSQDWAGGDNEQFF.

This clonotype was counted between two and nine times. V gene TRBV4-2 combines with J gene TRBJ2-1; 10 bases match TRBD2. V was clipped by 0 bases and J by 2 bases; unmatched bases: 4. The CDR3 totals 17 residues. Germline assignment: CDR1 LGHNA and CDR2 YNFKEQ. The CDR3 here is CASSQEIAGGPYNEQFF. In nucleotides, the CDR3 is TGTGCCAGCAGCCAAGAGATAGCGGGGGGTCCCTACAATGAGCAGTTCTTC.

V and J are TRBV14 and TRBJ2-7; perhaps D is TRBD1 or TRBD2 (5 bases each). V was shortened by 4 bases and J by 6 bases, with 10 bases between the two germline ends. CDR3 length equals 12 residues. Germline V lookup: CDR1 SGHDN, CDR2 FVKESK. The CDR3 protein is CASSPGTLEQYF. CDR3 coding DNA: TGTGCCAGCAGCCCCGGGACGCTCGAGCAGTACTTC.

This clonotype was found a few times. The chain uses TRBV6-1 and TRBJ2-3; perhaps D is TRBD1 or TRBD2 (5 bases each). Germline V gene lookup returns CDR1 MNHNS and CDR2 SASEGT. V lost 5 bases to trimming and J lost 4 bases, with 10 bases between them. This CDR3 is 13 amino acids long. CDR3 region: CASSLGDADTQYF. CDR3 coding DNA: TGTGCCAGCAGTTTGGGGGATGCAGATACGCAGTATTTT.

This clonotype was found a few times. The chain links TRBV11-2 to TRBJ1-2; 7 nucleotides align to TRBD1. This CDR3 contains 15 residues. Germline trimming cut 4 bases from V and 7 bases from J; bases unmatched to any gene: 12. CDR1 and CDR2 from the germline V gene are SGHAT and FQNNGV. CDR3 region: CASSYSDRLHLGYTF. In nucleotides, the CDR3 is TGTGCCAGCAGCTATTCGGACAGGCTCCATCTTGGCTACACCTTC.

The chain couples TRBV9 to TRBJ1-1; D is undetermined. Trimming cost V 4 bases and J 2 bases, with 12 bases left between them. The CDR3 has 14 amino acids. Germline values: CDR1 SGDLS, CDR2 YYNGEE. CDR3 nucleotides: TGTGCCAGCAGCCCCCGCAGGCAAAACACTGAAGCTTTCTTT. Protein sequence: CASSPRRQNTEAFF.

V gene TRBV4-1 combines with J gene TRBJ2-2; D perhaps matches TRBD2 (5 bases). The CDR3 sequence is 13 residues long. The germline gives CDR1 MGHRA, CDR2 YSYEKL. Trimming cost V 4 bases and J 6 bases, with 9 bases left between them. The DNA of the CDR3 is TGCGCCAGCAGCCCGACGGGGTCCGGGGAGCTGTTTTTT. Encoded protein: CASSPTGSGELFF.

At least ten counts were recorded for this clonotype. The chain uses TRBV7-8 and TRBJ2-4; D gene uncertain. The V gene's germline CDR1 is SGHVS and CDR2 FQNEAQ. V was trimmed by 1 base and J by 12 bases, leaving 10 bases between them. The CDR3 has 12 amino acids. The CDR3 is CASSLGWADQYF. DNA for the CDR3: TGTGCCAGCAGCTTAGGTTGGGCGGATCAGTACTTC.

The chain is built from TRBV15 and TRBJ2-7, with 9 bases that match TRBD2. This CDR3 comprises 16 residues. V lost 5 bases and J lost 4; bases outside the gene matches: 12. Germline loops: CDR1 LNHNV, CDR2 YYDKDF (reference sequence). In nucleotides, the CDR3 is TGTGCCACCAGCGGCCGGGGGGCTAGCGGGGCATACGAGCAGTACTTC. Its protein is CATSGRGASGAYEQYF.

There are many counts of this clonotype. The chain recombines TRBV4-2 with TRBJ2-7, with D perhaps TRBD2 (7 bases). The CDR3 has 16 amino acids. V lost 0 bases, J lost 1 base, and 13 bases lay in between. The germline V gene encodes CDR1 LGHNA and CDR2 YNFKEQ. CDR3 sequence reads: CASSQEWGGSSYEQYF. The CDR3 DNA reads TGTGCCAGCAGCCAAGAGTGGGGGGGCTCTTCCTACGAGCAGTACTTC.

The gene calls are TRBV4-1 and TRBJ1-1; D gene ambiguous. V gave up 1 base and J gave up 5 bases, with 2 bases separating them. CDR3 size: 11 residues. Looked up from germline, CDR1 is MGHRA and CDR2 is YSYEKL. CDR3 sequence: CASSQATEAFF. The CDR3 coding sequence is TGCGCCAGCAGCCAAGCTACTGAAGCTTTCTTT.

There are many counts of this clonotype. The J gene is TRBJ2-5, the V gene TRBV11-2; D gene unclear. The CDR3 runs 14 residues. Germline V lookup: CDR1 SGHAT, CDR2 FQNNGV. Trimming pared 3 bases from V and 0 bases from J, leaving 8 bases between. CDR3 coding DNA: TGTGCCAGCAGCTTCGTGGGGTACCAAGAGACCCAGTACTTC. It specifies CASSFVGYQETQYF.

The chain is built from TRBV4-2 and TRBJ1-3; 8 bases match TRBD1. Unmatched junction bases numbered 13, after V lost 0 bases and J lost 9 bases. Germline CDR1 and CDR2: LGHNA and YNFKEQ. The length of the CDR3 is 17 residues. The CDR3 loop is CASSQEIGDRSGGTIYF. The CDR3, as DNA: TGTGCCAGCAGCCAAGAAATCGGGGACAGGTCTGGAGGCACCATATATTTT.

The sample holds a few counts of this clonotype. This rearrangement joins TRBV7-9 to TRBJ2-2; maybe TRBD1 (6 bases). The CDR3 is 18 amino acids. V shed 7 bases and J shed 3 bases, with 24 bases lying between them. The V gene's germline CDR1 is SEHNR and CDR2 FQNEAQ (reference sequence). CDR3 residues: CASKLTVRGHDYTGELFF. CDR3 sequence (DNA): TGTGCCAGCAAGCTTACAGTCAGGGGCCACGATTACACCGGGGAGCTGTTTTTT.

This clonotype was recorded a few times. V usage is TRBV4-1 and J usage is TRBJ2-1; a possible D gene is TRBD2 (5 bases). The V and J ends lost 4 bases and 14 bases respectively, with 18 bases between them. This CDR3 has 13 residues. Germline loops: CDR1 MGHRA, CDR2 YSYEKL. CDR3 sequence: CASSPGSTPIEFF. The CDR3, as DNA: TGCGCCAGCAGCCCGGGGTCCACTCCGATTGAGTTCTTC.

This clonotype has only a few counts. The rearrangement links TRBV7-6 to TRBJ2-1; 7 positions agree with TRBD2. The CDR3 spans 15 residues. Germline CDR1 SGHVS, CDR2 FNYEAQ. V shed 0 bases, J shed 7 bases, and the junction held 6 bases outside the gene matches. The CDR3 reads CASSLAGGSGNEQFF. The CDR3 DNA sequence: TGTGCCAGCAGCTTAGCCGGGGGGAGTGGGAATGAGCAGTTCTTC.

The chain's CDR3 is CASSAIPGEAFF. CDR3 DNA sequence: TGTGCCAGCAGCGCGATACCGGGGGAGGCTTTCTTT. The genes are TRBV9 and TRBJ1-1, with D maybe TRBD1 (5 bases). With 3 bases removed from V and 11 bases from J, the gap between germline ends came to 14 bases. This CDR3 region has 12 residues. The V gene's germline CDR1 is SGDLS and CDR2 YYNGEE. The full variable domain, its missing parts supplied by reference TRBV9 and TRBJ1-1, is DSGVTQTPKHLITATGQRVTLRCSPRSGDLSVYWYQQSLDQGLQFLIQYYNGEERAKGNILERFSAQQFPDLHSELNLSSLELGDSALYFCASSAIPGEAFFGQGTRLTVV.

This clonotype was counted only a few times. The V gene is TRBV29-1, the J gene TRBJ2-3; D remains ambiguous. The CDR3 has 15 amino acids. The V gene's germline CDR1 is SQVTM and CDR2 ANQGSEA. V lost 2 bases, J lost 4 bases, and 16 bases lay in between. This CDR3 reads CSVENDFYTADTQYF. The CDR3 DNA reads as TGCAGCGTTGAAAACGATTTCTACACGGCAGATACGCAGTATTTT.